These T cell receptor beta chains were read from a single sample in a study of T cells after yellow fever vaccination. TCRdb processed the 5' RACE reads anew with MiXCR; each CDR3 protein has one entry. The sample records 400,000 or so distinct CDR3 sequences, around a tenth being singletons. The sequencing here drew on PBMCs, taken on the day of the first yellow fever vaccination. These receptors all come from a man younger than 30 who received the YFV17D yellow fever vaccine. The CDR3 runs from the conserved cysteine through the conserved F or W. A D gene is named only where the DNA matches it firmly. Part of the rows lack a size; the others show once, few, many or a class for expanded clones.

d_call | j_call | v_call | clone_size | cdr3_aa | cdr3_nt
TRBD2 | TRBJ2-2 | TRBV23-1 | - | CASSRSPWTSENTGELFF | TGCGCCAGCAGTCGCAGTCCCTGGACTAGTGAGAACACCGGGGAGCTGTTTTTT
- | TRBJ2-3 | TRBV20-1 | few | CSAPTVTPGTDTQYF | TGCAGTGCACCGACAGTGACACCGGGCACAGATACGCAGTATTTT
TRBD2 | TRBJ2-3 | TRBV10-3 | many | CAITSGGSGDTQYF | TGTGCCATCACTAGCGGGGGTTCAGGAGATACGCAGTATTTT
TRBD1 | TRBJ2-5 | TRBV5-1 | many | CASSSTGPETQYF | TGCGCCAGCAGCTCGACAGGGCCGGAGACCCAGTACTTC
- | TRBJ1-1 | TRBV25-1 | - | CASSEFGAGSMNTEAFF | TGTGCCAGCAGTGAATTTGGGGCAGGGTCCATGAACACTGAAGCTTTCTTT
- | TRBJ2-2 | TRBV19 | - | CASSFGFANTGELFF | TGTGCCAGTAGTTTTGGTTTTGCGAACACCGGGGAGCTGTTTTTT
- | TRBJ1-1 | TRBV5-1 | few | CASRTEMNTEAFF | TGCGCCAGCCGGACAGAAATGAACACTGAAGCTTTCTTT
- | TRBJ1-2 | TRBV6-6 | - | CATASWGGYTF | TGTGCCACCGCGTCATGGGGCGGCTACACCTTC
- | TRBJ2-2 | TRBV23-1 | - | CASSRPKPNTGELFF | TGCGCCAGCAGTCGGCCGAAACCGAACACCGGGGAGCTGTTTTTT
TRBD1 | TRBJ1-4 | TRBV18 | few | CASSPFQGQTNEKLFF | TGTGCCAGCTCACCATTCCAGGGACAGACTAATGAAAAACTGTTTTTT
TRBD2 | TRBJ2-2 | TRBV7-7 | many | CASSPLAGKSGELFF | TGTGCCAGCAGCCCACTAGCGGGGAAGTCCGGGGAGCTGTTTTTT
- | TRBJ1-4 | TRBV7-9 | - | CASSQGSGEKLFF | TGTGCCAGCAGCCAGGGGAGCGGTGAAAAACTGTTTTTT
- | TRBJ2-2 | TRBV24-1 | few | CATSDPRTGIGELFF | TGTGCCACCAGTGACCCCCGGACTGGAATCGGGGAGCTGTTTTTT
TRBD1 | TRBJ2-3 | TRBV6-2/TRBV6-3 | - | CASGDRVTDTQYF | TGTGCCAGCGGGGACAGGGTGACAGATACGCAGTATTTT
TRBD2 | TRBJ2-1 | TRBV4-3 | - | CASSQELGTREQFF | TGCGCCAGCAGCCAAGAGTTGGGGACTAGGGAGCAGTTCTTC
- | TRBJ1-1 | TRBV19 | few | CASSIETGRMNTEAFF | TGTGCCAGTAGTATAGAGACGGGACGGATGAACACTGAAGCTTTCTTT
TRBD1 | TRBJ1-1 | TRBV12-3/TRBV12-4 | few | CASRQTGGNTEAFF | TGTGCCAGCAGACAGACAGGGGGGAACACTGAAGCTTTCTTT
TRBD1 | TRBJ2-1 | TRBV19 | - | CASSFTRQGAYNEQFF | TGTGCCAGTAGTTTTACGCGACAGGGGGCCTACAATGAGCAGTTCTTC
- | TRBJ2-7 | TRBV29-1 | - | CSVPDNNYEQYF | TGCAGCGTCCCGGACAATAACTACGAGCAGTACTTC
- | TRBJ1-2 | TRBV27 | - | CASSLVAAGYGYTF | TGTGCCAGCAGTTTGGTGGCGGCGGGGTATGGCTACACCTTC
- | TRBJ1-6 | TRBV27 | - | CASRGGFWPLHF | TGTGCCAGCAGGGGAGGATTTTGGCCCCTCCACTTT
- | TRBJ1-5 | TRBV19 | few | CATLDSQEREGNQPQHF | TGTGCCACTCTGGACAGTCAGGAGAGGGAGGGCAATCAGCCCCAGCATTTT
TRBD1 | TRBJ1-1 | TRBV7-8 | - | CASSMPGTGINTEAFF | TGTGCCAGCAGCATGCCCGGGACAGGGATTAACACTGAAGCTTTCTTT
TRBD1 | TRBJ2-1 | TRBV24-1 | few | CATSDPTGADEQFF | TGTGCCACCAGTGACCCGACAGGGGCCGATGAGCAGTTCTTC
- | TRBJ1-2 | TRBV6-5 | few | CASSYSSAFNYGYTF | TGTGCCAGCAGTTACTCGTCTGCGTTTAACTATGGCTACACCTTC
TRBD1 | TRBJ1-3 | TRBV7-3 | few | CASSLTGWDSGNTIYF | TGTGCCAGCAGCTTGACAGGGTGGGACTCTGGAAACACCATATATTTT
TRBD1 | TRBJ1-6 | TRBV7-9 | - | CASSLGAGGTPLHF | TGTGCCAGCAGCTTAGGGGCAGGGGGAACACCCCTCCACTTT
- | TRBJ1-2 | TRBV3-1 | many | CASSLQGGGSFGYTF | TGTGCCAGCAGCCTACAGGGTGGTGGTTCTTTTGGCTACACCTTC
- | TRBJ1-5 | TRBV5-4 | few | CASSLAGRDQPQHF | TGTGCCAGCAGCTTGGCCGGGAGGGATCAGCCCCAGCATTTT
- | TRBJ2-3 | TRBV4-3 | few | CASSQDPRASLPPDTQYF | TGCGCCAGCAGCCAAGATCCACGGGCTTCCCTCCCCCCAGATACGCAGTATTTT
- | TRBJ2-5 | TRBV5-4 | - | CASSLPDRETQYF | TGTGCCAGCAGCTTGCCCGACAGAGAGACCCAGTACTTC
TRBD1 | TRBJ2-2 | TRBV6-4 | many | CASSEETGGTGELFF | TGTGCCAGCAGTGAGGAGACAGGGGGCACCGGGGAGCTGTTTTTT
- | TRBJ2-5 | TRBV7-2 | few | CASRTSSGQETQYF | TGTGCCAGTCGTACCTCGTCGGGACAAGAGACCCAGTACTTC
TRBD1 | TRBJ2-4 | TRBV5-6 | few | CASTRTGNKNIQYF | TGTGCCAGCACCCGGACAGGGAACAAAAACATTCAGTACTTC
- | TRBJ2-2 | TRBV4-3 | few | CASSQDIPRGARNTGELFF | TGCGCCAGCAGCCAAGATATCCCTCGGGGGGCGAGGAACACCGGGGAGCTGTTTTTT
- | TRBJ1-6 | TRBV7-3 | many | CASSPPYRGSPLHF | TGTGCCAGCAGCCCACCTTACCGAGGGTCACCCCTCCACTTT
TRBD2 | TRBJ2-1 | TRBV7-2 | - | CASSLPIRLAGYNEQFF | TGTGCCAGCAGCTTACCTATAAGACTAGCGGGATACAATGAGCAGTTCTTC
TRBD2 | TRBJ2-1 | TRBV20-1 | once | CSALTWTSGGGLNEQFF | TGCAGTGCTCTTACTTGGACTAGCGGGGGGGGTCTGAATGAGCAGTTCTTC
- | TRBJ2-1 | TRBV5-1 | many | CAPSCPSQPHFYNEQFF | TGCGCCCCTTCATGTCCGAGCCAACCTCATTTCTACAATGAGCAGTTCTTC
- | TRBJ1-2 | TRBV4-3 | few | CASSHGVRETNYGYTF | TGCGCCAGCAGCCATGGGGTCCGGGAGACTAACTATGGCTACACCTTC
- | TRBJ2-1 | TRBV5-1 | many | CASSFVRGHNEQFF | TGCGCCAGCAGCTTCGTCAGAGGGCACAATGAGCAGTTCTTC
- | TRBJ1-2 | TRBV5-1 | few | CASRPGGTTGYTF | TGCGCCAGCAGGCCCGGTGGGACGACTGGCTACACCTTC
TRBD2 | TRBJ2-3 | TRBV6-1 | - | CASSLDGLVTDTQYF | TGTGCCAGCAGCCTAGACGGACTAGTCACAGATACGCAGTATTTT
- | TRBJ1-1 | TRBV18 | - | CASSPDTEAFF | TGTGCCAGCTCACCTGACACTGAAGCTTTCTTT
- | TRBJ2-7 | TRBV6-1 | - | CASSPKSLYEQYF | TGTGCCAGCAGTCCTAAGTCCCTCTACGAGCAGTACTTC
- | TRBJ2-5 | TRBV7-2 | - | CASRPGGTETQYF | TGTGCCAGCAGGCCGGGGGGCACGGAGACCCAGTACTTC